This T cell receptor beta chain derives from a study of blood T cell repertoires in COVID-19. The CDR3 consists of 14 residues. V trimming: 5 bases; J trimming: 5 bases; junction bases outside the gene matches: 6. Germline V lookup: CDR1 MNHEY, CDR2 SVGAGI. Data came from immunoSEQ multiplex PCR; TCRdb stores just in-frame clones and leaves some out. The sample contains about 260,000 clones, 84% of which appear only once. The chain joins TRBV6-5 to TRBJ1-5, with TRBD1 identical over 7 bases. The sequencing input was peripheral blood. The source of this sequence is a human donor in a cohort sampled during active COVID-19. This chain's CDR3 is CASSPRQGDQPQHF. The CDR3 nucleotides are TGTGCCAGCAGTCCAAGACAGGGAGATCAGCCCCAGCATTTT.